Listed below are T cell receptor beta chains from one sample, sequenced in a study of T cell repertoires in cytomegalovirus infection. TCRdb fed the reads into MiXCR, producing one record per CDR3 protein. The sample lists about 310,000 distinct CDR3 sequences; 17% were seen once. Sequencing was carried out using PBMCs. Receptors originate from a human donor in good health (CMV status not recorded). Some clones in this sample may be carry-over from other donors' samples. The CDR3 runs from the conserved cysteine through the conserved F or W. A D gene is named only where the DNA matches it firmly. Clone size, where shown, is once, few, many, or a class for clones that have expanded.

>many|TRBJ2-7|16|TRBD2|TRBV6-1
TGTGCCAGCAGACCCCGTAGACTAGCGGGGATCTACGAGCAGTACTTC
CASRPRRLAGIYEQYF
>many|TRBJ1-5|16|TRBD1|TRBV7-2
TGTGCCAGCAGCTTCTCGACAGGGGGAAGCAATCAGCCCCAGCATTTT
CASSFSTGGSNQPQHF
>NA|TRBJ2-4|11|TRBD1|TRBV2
TGTGCCAGCATCGGGACAGGGGATCAGTACTTC
CASIGTGDQYF
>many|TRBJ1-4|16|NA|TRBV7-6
TGTGCCAGCAGCCCGGAAGAGGGGAGTGGAAATGAAAAACTGTTTTTT
CASSPEEGSGNEKLFF
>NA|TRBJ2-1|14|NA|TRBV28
TGTGCCAGCAGGATTCAGACTCGATCGGGTGAGCAGTTCTTC
CASRIQTRSGEQFF
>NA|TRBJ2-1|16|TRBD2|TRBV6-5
TGTGCCAGCAGTCCCCAACTAGCGGGGATGGACAATGAGCAGTTCTTC
CASSPQLAGMDNEQFF
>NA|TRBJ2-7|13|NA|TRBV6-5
TGTGCCAGCATGGGGCAGGGCAAGTCCGAGCAGTACTTC
CASMGQGKSEQYF
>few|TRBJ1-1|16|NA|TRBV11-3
TGTGCCAGCAGCTCGCAAGGGGGGACCCGGAACACTGAAGCTTTCTTT
CASSSQGGTRNTEAFF
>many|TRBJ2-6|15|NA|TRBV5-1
TGCGCCAGCAGCTTTGGTTACTCTGGGGCCAACGTCCTGACTTTC
CASSFGYSGANVLTF
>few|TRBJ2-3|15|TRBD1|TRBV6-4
TGTGCCAGCAGTGAGCAGGGGGCGGCTGCAGATACGCAGTATTTT
CASSEQGAAADTQYF
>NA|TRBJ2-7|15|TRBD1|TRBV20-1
TGCAGTGCTAGAAAAACCGGGACAGGGCCATACGAGCAGTACTTC
CSARKTGTGPYEQYF
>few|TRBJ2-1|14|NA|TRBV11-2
TGTGCCAGCAGCTTAGCGAGACTATACAATGAGCAGTTCTTC
CASSLARLYNEQFF
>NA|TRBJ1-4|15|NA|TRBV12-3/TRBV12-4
TGTGCCAGCAGCCTCGGACTCTCCGGGGGTGAAAAACTGTTTTTT
CASSLGLSGGEKLFF
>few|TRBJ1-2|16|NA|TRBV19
TGTGCCAGTAGTTCCAGCCGGGGCCCAGCTAACTATGGCTACACCTTC
CASSSSRGPANYGYTF
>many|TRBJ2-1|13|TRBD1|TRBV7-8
TGTGCCAGCAGCTCGGGACAGTACAATGAGCAGTTCTTC
CASSSGQYNEQFF
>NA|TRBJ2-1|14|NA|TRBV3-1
TGTGCCAGCAGCCAAGACTGGGGTCACAATGAGCAGTTCTTC
CASSQDWGHNEQFF
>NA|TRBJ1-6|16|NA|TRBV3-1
TGTGCCAGCAGCCAAGGTGATCGAGGCCAAGAATCACCCCTCCACTTT
CASSQGDRGQESPLHF
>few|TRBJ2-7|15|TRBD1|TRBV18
TGTGCCAGCTCCCAATCGACCGGGACAGCCTACGAGCAGTACTTC
CASSQSTGTAYEQYF
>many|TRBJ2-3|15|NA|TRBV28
TGTGCCAGCGGGGCGCAGGGAGATGGCACAGATACGCAGTATTTT
CASGAQGDGTDTQYF
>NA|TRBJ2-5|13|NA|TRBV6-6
TGTGCCAGCAGGGAGGTGGGTTCAGAGACCCAGTACTTC
CASREVGSETQYF
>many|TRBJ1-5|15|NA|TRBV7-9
TGTGCCAGCAGCTTAGTCGGGGGCGGCGATCAGCCCCAGCATTTT
CASSLVGGGDQPQHF
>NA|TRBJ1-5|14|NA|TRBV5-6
TGTGCCAGCAGCTCAGGCTATAGCAATCAGCCCCAGCATTTT
CASSSGYSNQPQHF
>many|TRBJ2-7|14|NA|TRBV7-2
TGTGCCAGCAGCGTCAGGGGATTAGGTTACGAGCAGTACTTC
CASSVRGLGYEQYF
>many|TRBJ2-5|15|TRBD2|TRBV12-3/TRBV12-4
TGTGCCAGCAGTTTTAGGCTAGCGGTCCAAGAGACCCAGTACTTC
CASSFRLAVQETQYF
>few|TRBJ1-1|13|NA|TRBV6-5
TGTGCCAGCAGTTCCATCGCGGGAGAGGGAGCTTTCTTT
CASSSIAGEGAFF
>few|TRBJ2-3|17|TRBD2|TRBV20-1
TGCAGTGCTACCCCGGCTAGCGGGGTTGGTAGCGGAGATACGCAGTATTTT
CSATPASGVGSGDTQYF
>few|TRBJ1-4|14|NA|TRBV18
TGTGCCAGCTCACCCCAGGGGTACGAAGAAAAACTGTTTTTT
CASSPQGYEEKLFF
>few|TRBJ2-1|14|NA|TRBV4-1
TGCGCCAGCAGCACAGTGGGCTCCTACAATGAGCAGTTCTTC
CASSTVGSYNEQFF
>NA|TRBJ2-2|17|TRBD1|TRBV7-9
TGTGCCAGCAGCTCCAGTAGTGGACAGGGGTTCACCGGGGAGCTGTTTTTT
CASSSSSGQGFTGELFF
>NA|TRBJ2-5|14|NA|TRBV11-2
TGTGCCAGCAGCTTCCTTGGGCTCCAAGAGACCCAGTACTTC
CASSFLGLQETQYF
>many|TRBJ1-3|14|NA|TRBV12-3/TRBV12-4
TGTGCCAGCACCCCATGGGCGACTGGAAACACCATATATTTT
CASTPWATGNTIYF
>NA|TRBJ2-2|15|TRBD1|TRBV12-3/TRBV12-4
TGTGCCAGCAGTTTACAACAGGGGGCAGCCGGGGAGCTGTTTTTT
CASSLQQGAAGELFF